These 6 T cell receptor beta chains share one sample of origin, sequenced in a study of blood T cell repertoires in COVID-19. TCRdb's copy holds only in-frame clones and misses some; the assay was immunoSEQ multiplex PCR. The data show about 100,000 clones, around four fifths seen once. Sequenced sample: peripheral blood. Source of these receptors: a woman aged 70-85 years with acute or convalescent COVID-19.

This clone has only one observation. V gene TRBV7-8 combines with J gene TRBJ1-3; D gene uncertain. V was cut by 2 bases and J by 1 base, with 3 bases left in between. The CDR3 sequence is 13 residues long. The germline V gene has CDR1 SGHVS and CDR2 FQNEAQ. CDR3 sequence reads: CASSLLSGNTIYF. CDR3 DNA: TGTGCCAGCAGCTTACTATCTGGAAACACCATATATTTT.

The genes are TRBV28 and TRBJ1-5; D call uncertain. Germline V gene data show CDR1 as MDHEN and CDR2 as SYDVKM. Trimming shortened V by 5 bases and J by 6 bases, and 11 bases separated the two germline ends. CDR3 length: 13 amino acids. CDR3 loop: CASSTQAGQPQHF. DNA of the CDR3: TGTGCCAGCAGTACCCAGGCAGGTCAGCCCCAGCATTTT.

This chain links TRBV6-5 with TRBJ2-2; 9 bases fit TRBD1. The junction had 7 bases not matched to a gene; V was cut back by 6 bases and J by 5 bases. CDR1 MNHEY and CDR2 SVGAGI come from the germline V gene. The CDR3 covers 15 residues. The CDR3 loop reads CASRDRGCGTGELFF. The CDR3 DNA sequence: TGTGCCAGCAGAGACAGGGGGTGCGGGACCGGGGAGCTGTTTTTT.

The V gene is TRBV12-5, the J gene TRBJ2-6; possibly TRBD1 for D (6 bases). Germline lookup yields CDR1 LGHNT and CDR2 FRNRAP. The CDR3 covers 15 residues. V was shortened by 4 bases and J by 2 bases, with 9 bases between the two germline ends. CDR3 protein: CASGWGPAGANVLTF. In DNA form, the CDR3 reads TGTGCTAGTGGTTGGGGGCCCGCTGGGGCCAACGTCCTGACTTTC.

The V and J genes are TRBV28 and TRBJ1-5, with D perhaps TRBD1 (6 bases). The CDR3 is made up of 14 amino acids. V was clipped by 6 bases and J by 4 bases, with 13 bases between them. Germline-derived CDR1 and CDR2 are MDHEN and SYDVKM. The CDR3, as DNA: TGTGCCAGCAGATCCACCCAGGGGAATCAGCCCCAGCATTTT. It codes for CASRSTQGNQPQHF.

The J gene is TRBJ2-3, the V gene TRBV10-3, with 8 bases that match TRBD2. There are 14 residues in the CDR3. The ends lost 6 bases at V and 2 bases at J; junction bases unmatched: 4. Germline V gene lookup returns CDR1 ENHRY and CDR2 SYGVKD. The CDR3 loop reads CAIRELADTDTQYF. CDR3 DNA sequence: TGTGCCATCAGAGAACTAGCGGACACAGATACGCAGTATTTT.